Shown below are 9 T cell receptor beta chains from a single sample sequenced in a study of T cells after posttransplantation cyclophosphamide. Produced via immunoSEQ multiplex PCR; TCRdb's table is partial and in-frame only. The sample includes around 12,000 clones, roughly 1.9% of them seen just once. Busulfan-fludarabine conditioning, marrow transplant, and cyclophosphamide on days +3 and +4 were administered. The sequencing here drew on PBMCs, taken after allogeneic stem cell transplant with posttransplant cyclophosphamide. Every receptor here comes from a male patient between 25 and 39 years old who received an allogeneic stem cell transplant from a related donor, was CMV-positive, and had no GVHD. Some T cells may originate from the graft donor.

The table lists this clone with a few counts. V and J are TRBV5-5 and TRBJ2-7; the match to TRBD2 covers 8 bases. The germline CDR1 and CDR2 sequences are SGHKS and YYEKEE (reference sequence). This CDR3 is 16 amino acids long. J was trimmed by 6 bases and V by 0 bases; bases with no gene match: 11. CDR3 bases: TGTGCCAGCAGCTTGGCCAGGAGCGGGAGTTCCGCCGAGCAGTACTTC. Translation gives CASSLARSGSSAEQYF.

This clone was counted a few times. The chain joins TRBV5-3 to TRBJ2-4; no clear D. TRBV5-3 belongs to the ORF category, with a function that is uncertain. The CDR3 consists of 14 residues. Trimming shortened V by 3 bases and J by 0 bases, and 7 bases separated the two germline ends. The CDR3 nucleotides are TGTGCCAGAAGCTCATTTGTAGCCAAAAACATTCAGTACTTC. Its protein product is CARSSFVAKNIQYF.

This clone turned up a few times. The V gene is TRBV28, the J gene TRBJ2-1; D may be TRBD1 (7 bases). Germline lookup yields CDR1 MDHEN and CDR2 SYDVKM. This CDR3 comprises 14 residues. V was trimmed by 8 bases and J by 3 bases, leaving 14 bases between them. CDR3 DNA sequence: TGTGCCAGCCTCGACAGGGACTTCTACAATGAGCAGTTCTTC. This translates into CASLDRDFYNEQFF. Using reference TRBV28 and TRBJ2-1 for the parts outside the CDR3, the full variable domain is DVKVTQSSRYLVKRTGEKVFLECVQDMDHENMFWYRQDPGLGLRLIYFSYDVKMKEKGDIPEGYSVSREKKERFSLILESASTNQTSMYLCASLDRDFYNEQFFGPGTRLTVL.

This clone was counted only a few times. CDR3 in amino acids: CASSASYRLAGVTDTQYF. The CDR3 region has the DNA TGTGCCAGCAGCGCAAGCTACCGACTAGCGGGGGTCACAGATACGCAGTATTTT. V usage is TRBV9 and J usage is TRBJ2-3, with 12 bases identical to TRBD2. This CDR3 is 18 amino acids long. CDR1 and CDR2 (germline): SGDLS, YYNGEE. V gave up 3 bases and J gave up 2 bases; unmatched junction bases: 10.

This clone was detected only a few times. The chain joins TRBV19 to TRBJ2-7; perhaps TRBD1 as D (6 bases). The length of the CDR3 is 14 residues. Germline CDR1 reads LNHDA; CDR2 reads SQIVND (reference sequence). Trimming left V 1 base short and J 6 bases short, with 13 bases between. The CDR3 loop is CASSIGWTASEQYF. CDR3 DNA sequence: TGTGCCAGTAGTATAGGGTGGACAGCCTCCGAGCAGTACTTC. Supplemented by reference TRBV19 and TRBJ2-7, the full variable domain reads DGGITQSPKYLFRKEGQNVTLSCEQNLNHDAMYWYRQDPGQGLRLIYYSQIVNDFQKGDIAEGYSVSREKKESFPLTVTSAQKNPTAFYLCASSIGWTASEQYFGPGTRLTVT.

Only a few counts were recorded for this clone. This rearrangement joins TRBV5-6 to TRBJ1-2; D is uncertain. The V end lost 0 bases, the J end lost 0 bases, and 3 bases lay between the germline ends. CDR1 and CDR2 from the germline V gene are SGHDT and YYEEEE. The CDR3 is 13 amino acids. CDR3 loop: CASSLAANYGYTF. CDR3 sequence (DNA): TGTGCCAGCAGCTTGGCAGCTAACTATGGCTACACCTTC.

The CDR3 loop is CASSLEGAGGSPFF. The CDR3 nucleotides read TGTGCCAGCAGCTTAGAAGGAGCGGGGGGGAGTCCGTTCTTC. The chain couples TRBV7-3 to TRBJ2-1, with 10 bases fitting TRBD2. CDR1 SGHTA and CDR2 FQGTGA come from the germline V gene. This CDR3 contains 14 residues. Losses at the gene ends were 2 bases for V and 15 bases for J; bases not matched to a gene: 10.

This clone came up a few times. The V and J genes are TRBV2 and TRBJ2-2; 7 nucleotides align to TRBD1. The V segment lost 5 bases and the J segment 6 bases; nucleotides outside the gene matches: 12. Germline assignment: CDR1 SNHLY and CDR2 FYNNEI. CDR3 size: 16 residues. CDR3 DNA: TGTGCCAGCAGTCTGAGTGAGACAGGGTTCGCCGGGGAGCTGTTTTTT. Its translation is CASSLSETGFAGELFF.

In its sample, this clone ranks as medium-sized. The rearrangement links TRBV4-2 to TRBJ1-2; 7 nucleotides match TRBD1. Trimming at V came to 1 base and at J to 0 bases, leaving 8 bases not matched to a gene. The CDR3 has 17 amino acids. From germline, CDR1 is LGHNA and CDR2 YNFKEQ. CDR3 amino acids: CASSQVRQGRTNYGYTF. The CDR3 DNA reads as TGTGCCAGCAGCCAAGTGAGACAGGGAAGGACTAACTATGGCTACACCTTC.